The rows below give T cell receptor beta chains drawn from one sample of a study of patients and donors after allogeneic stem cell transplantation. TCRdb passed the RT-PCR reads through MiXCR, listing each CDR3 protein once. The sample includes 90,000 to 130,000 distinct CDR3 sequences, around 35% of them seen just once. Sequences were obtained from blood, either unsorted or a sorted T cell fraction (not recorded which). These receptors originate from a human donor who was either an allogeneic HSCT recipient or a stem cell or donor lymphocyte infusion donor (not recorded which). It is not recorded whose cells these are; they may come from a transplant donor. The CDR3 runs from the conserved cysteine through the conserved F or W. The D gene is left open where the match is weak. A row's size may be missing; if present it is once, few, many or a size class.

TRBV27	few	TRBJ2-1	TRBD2	CASSSPGLAGYNEQFF	TGTGCCAGCAGTTCCCCGGGACTAGCGGGTTACAATGAGCAGTTCTTC
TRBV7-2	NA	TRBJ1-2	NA	CASSLGGDDGYTF	TGTGCCAGCAGCTTAGGGGGGGACGATGGCTACACCTTC
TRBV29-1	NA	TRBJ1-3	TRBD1	CSVETGQGAHSSGNTIYF	TGCAGCGTTGAAACGGGACAGGGGGCGCACAGCTCTGGAAACACCATATATTTT
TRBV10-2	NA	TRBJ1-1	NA	CASSESPRNPEAFF	TGCGCCAGCAGTGAGTCACCCCGGAACCCTGAAGCTTTCTTT
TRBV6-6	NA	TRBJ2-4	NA	CASSLGSSKNIQYF	TGTGCCAGCAGTCTTGGGAGTAGCAAAAACATTCAGTACTTC
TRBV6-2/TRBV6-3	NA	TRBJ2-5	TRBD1	CASREADRAKTQYF	TGTGCCAGCAGAGAGGCGGACAGGGCAAAGACCCAGTACTTC
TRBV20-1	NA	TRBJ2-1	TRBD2	CSARRLAGGHYNEQFF	TGCAGTGCTAGAAGACTAGCGGGAGGGCATTACAATGAGCAGTTCTTC
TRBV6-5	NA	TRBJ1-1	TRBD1	CASRLQTGTRNTEAFF	TGTGCCAGCAGACTTCAGACAGGGACCAGGAACACTGAAGCTTTCTTT
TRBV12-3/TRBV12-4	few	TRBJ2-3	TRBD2	CASSSPHLASGRTDTQYF	TGTGCCAGCAGTTCACCCCATCTGGCTAGCGGGAGAACAGATACGCAGTATTTT
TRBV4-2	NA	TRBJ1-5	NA	CASSQAKVAWPQHF	TGTGCCAGCAGCCAAGCCAAGGTGGCCTGGCCCCAGCATTTT
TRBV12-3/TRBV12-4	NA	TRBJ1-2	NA	CASSGGRYYGYTF	TGTGCCAGCAGTGGGGGCCGCTATTATGGCTACACCTTC
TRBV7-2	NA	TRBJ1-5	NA	CASSPGRSHQPQHF	TGTGCCAGCAGCCCCGGACGGTCCCATCAGCCCCAGCATTTT
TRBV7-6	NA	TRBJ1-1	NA	CASSPYRDTEAFF	TGTGCCAGCAGCCCCTACAGGGATACTGAAGCTTTCTTT
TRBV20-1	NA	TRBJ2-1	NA	CSARDSFADEQFF	TGCAGTGCTAGAGATTCGTTCGCGGATGAGCAGTTCTTC
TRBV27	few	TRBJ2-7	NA	CASSFEGGTYEQYF	TGTGCCAGCAGTTTTGAGGGCGGAACCTACGAGCAGTACTTC
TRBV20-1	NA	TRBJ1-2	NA	CSARAGNRGLDGYTF	TGCAGTGCTAGGGCGGGGAACCGGGGACTTGATGGCTACACCTTC
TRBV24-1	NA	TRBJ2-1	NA	CATSRGYNEQFF	TGTGCCACCAGTAGGGGATACAATGAGCAGTTCTTC
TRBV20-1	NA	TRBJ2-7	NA	CSARDPQLSSYEQYF	TGCAGTGCCCGGGACCCGCAGCTATCCTCCTACGAGCAGTACTTC
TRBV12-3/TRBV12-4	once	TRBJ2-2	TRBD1	CASSKGAGQNTGELFF	TGTGCCAGCAGTAAGGGGGCTGGACAGAACACCGGGGAGCTGTTTTTT
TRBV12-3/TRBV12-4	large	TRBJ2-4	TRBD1	CASKGTGASKNIQYF	TGTGCCAGCAAGGGGACAGGGGCATCCAAAAACATTCAGTACTTC
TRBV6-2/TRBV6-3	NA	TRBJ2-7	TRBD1	CASSPGGGYEQYF	TGTGCCAGCAGTCCAGGGGGCGGATACGAGCAGTACTTC
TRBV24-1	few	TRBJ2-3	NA	CATSDAIPTGDTQYF	TGTGCCACCAGTGATGCGATCCCGACGGGCGATACGCAGTATTTT
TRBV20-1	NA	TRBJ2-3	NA	CSASPGLDTQYF	TGCAGTGCTAGTCCGGGACTAGATACGCAGTATTTT